This T cell receptor (beta chain) is drawn from a study of STAT5B mutations in CD4+ large granular lymphocyte leukemia. Germline lookup yields CDR1 LGHNA and CDR2 YNFKEQ. V was clipped by 3 bases and J by 2 bases, with 15 bases between them. CDR3 length equals 16 residues. This was a survey-level run. Method: immunoSEQ multiplex PCR; TCRdb's copy keeps in-frame clones and lacks some. Of about 45,000 clones in the sample, just over 85% were seen once. About this clone: Its antigen is not known.

Study-level results: Patient CD4-sorted repertoires stayed more clonal than healthy ones after leukemic-clone removal.

Material for sequencing was CD4+ T cells from blood buffy coats. The chain is built from TRBV4-2 and TRBJ2-3; D perhaps matches TRBD1 (5 bases). The TCR comes from a human donor in good health. CDR3 coding DNA: TGTGCCAGCAGCCAGATAGAAAGGACACCCACAGATACGCAGTATTTT. Residues: CASSQIERTPTDTQYF.